This T cell receptor (beta chain) is from a study of cytomegalovirus exposure and HLA in healthy donors. Study-wide results and limits: Altogether, around 160 TCR beta chains were recorded as cytomegalovirus-associated.

Remarks on this clone: Its antigen is as yet unknown.

This CDR3 region has 14 residues. Germline values: CDR1 LNHDA, CDR2 SQIVND (reference sequence). The V end lost 6 bases, the J end lost 4 bases, and 13 bases lay between the germline ends. PCR employed 60 Vbeta and 13 Jbeta primers. Clones were sequenced by immunoSEQ multiplex PCR, and TCRdb holds only the in-frame ones, with some missing. The table has 30,000 to 40,000 clones, roughly 67% seen once. Sequencing was done on a sample of PBMCs. This sequence joins TRBV19 and TRBJ1-5, with TRBD1 as a possible D gene (5 bases). The receptor comes from a man aged 40-49 years in good health and CMV-seropositive. CDR3: CASSFWGSNQPQHF. Written as DNA, the CDR3 is TGTGCCAGTAGCTTTTGGGGCAGTAATCAGCCCCAGCATTTT.